The 21 T cell receptor beta chains below all came from one sample that was sequenced in a study of control samples from healthy donors and cancer patients. Data came from immunoSEQ multiplex PCR; TCRdb stores just in-frame clones and leaves some out. The table includes approximately 160,000 clones, 91% detected once. Sequenced sample: blood. These receptors were collected from a woman aged 40 to 55 in good health.

J is TRBJ1-5 and V is TRBV7-8; D call uncertain. Between the trimmed V and J ends, which lost 2 bases and 2 bases, there was a span of 16 bases. Germline V lookup: CDR1 SGHVS, CDR2 FQNEAQ. The CDR3 totals 17 residues. The CDR3 nucleotides read TGTGCCAGCAGCTTATCAGCAGGTCCTTGGGGCAATCAGCCCCAGCATTTT. Translating gives CASSLSAGPWGNQPQHF. Variable domain in full (rest from reference TRBV7-8 and TRBJ1-5): GAGVSQSPRYKVAKRGQDVALRCDPISGHVSLFWYQQALGQGPEFLTYFQNEAQLDKSGLPSDRFFAERPEGSVSTLKIQRTQQEDSAVYLCASSLSAGPWGNQPQHFGDGTRLSIL.

V is TRBV2 and J is TRBJ2-2; D remains ambiguous. V was trimmed by 6 bases and J by 7 bases, leaving 12 bases between them. The germline V gene has CDR1 SNHLY and CDR2 FYNNEI. This CDR3 is 13 amino acids long. In nucleotides, the CDR3 is TGTGCCAGCAGCCCCACGGTATACGGGGAGCTGTTTTTT. Translating gives CASSPTVYGELFF.

The V gene is TRBV12-3 or TRBV12-4, the J gene TRBJ2-1, with unresolved D. CDR3 length: 13 amino acids. The ends were cut back, 3 bases at V and 7 bases at J, with 10 bases in the middle. The CDR3 loop is CASSFPAPNEQFF. The CDR3 DNA follows: TGTGCCAGCAGTTTTCCCGCACCTAATGAGCAGTTCTTC.

This clone was seen only a few times. The chain has TRBV5-1 and TRBJ2-7; D not resolved. V lost 0 bases, J lost 0 bases, and 10 bases lay in between. Germline V CDR1 and CDR2: SGHRS, YFSETQ. The CDR3 contains 15 residues. The CDR3 DNA reads as TGCGCCAGCAGCTTGGGCAGATCTAACTCCTACGAGCAGTACTTC. It codes for CASSLGRSNSYEQYF. Looking up the rest from reference TRBV5-1 and TRBJ2-7 gives the full variable domain: KAGVTQTPRYLIKTRGQQVTLSCSPISGHRSVSWYQQTPGQGLQFLFEYFSETQRNKGNFPGRFSGRQFSNSRSEMNVSTLELGDSALYLCASSLGRSNSYEQYFGPGTRLTVT.

The chain is built from TRBV3-1 (or the pseudogene TRBV3-2) and TRBJ1-5; tentatively, D is TRBD1 (6 bases). Germline CDR1 is LGHDT and CDR2 is YNNKEL (reference sequence). The germline V and J ends were trimmed by 4 bases and 2 bases, with 9 bases remaining between them. This CDR3 comprises 14 residues. CDR3 sequence (DNA): TGTGCCAGCAGCCCCAGACAGGGCAATCAGCCCCAGCATTTT. This translates into CASSPRQGNQPQHF.

This clone is a singleton in its sample. V and J are TRBV18 and TRBJ2-7; weak D call: TRBD1 (6 bases). V was cut by 1 base and J by 3 bases, with 10 bases left in between. Per germline, CDR1 KGHSH and CDR2 LQKENI. CDR3 length equals 14 residues. CDR3 region: CASSPHTGFYEQYF. As DNA, the CDR3 is TGTGCCAGCTCACCACACACAGGGTTCTACGAGCAGTACTTC.

V is TRBV6-5 and J is TRBJ2-1, with TRBD2 matching 10 bases. The CDR3 totals 11 residues. J gave up 16 bases and V 7 bases, and 7 bases lay outside the gene matches. The germline gives CDR1 MNHEY, CDR2 SVGAGI. This chain's CDR3 is CASKTGTSEFF. CDR3 DNA: TGTGCCAGCAAAACCGGGACTAGCGAATTCTTC.

This clone was observed a single time. The chain employs TRBV7-9 and TRBJ1-2; D gene ambiguous. CDR3 length equals 13 residues. V was clipped by 6 bases and J by 10 bases, with 18 bases between them. CDR1 is SEHNR and CDR2 is FQNEAQ in the germline V gene (reference sequence). CDR3: CASSPLDGVSYTF. The CDR3 region has the DNA TGTGCCAGCAGTCCCCTCGACGGAGTGTCCTACACCTTC.

Only one count was recorded for this clone. This chain joins TRBV7-2 and TRBJ2-3; 7 bases agree with TRBD2. Trimming cost V 7 bases and J 1 base; bases outside gene matches: 8. Germline V lookup: CDR1 SGHTA, CDR2 FQGNSA. This CDR3 is built from 15 residues. The CDR3 DNA sequence: TGTGCCAGCACCCGGGAGGCGGGGGGCACAGATACGCAGTATTTT. The encoded protein is CASTREAGGTDTQYF.

The chain has TRBV29-1 and TRBJ2-1; 8 nucleotides agree with TRBD1. Germline values: CDR1 SQVTM, CDR2 ANQGSEA. This CDR3 has 13 residues. V lost 7 bases, J lost 4 bases, and 6 bases stayed unmatched. The CDR3: CSAGQGTYNEQFF. CDR3 sequence (DNA): TGCAGCGCCGGACAGGGAACTTACAATGAGCAGTTCTTC.

The rearrangement joins TRBV18 to TRBJ2-5; no clear D gene. From germline, CDR1 is KGHSH and CDR2 LQKENI. This CDR3 spans 12 amino acids. Trimming removed 8 bases from V and 5 bases from J, with 12 bases in between. The DNA of the CDR3 is TGTGCCAGCCGACCTGCGTCGGAGACCCAGTACTTC. Its translation: CASRPASETQYF.

CDR3 residues: CASSVEGAQVEAFF. CDR3 coding DNA: TGTGCCAGCAGTGTTGAGGGGGCGCAGGTTGAAGCTTTCTTT. V gene TRBV2 combines with J gene TRBJ1-1; 7 bases map to TRBD1. This CDR3 spans 14 amino acids. Germline assignment: CDR1 SNHLY and CDR2 FYNNEI. V lost 4 bases to trimming and J lost 7 bases; unmatched junction nucleotides: 9.

V gene TRBV19 combines with J gene TRBJ1-5; D is possibly TRBD1 (5 bases). The CDR3 covers 13 residues. Trimming shortened V by 5 bases and J by 7 bases, and 12 bases separated the two germline ends. Germline CDR1 reads LNHDA; CDR2 reads SQIVND (reference sequence). This chain's CDR3 is CASSSPDRQPQHF. The CDR3 DNA reads TGTGCCAGTAGTTCCCCAGACAGACAGCCCCAGCATTTT.

The chain uses TRBV5-5 and TRBJ1-2; a weak D match, TRBD1 (5 bases). V dropped 0 bases and J dropped 8 bases, with 20 bases sitting between them. CDR1 and CDR2 (germline): SGHKS, YYEKEE (reference sequence). The CDR3 spans 16 residues. The CDR3 nucleotides read TGTGCCAGCAGCTTGGTGGCCTCAACCGGGGACGGAGGCTACACCTTC. This translates into CASSLVASTGDGGYTF.

The chain employs TRBV7-9 and TRBJ1-1; no definite D call. Germline-derived CDR1 and CDR2 are SEHNR and FQNEAQ (reference sequence). The CDR3 runs 12 residues. Deletions cut 5 bases from V and 7 bases from J, with 11 bases between. The CDR3 DNA sequence: TGTGCCAGCAGCGAAAGGTTCGATGAAGCTTTCTTT. Its protein product is CASSERFDEAFF.

J is TRBJ2-7 and V is TRBV5-1; 13 bases fit TRBD2. V dropped 4 bases and J dropped 3; count of bases not matched to a gene: 13. This CDR3 has 18 residues. Germline-derived CDR1 and CDR2 are SGHRS and YFSETQ. The CDR3 sequence is CASSQLKLRTSGGYEQYF. The CDR3 region has the DNA TGCGCCAGCAGCCAACTGAAACTTAGGACTAGCGGGGGCTACGAGCAGTACTTC.

The chain carries TRBV11-2 and TRBJ2-3; 9 bases map to TRBD2. The germline CDR1 and CDR2 sequences are SGHAT and FQNNGV. The length of the CDR3 is 17 residues. V shed 1 base and J 4 bases; nucleotides not matched to a gene: 9. The CDR3 sequence: CASSLGWGGGAADTQYF. In DNA form, the CDR3 reads TGTGCCAGCAGCTTAGGATGGGGCGGGGGGGCCGCAGATACGCAGTATTTT.

The chain uses TRBV18 and TRBJ2-2; 7 nucleotides line up with TRBD1. CDR1 is KGHSH and CDR2 is LQKENI in the germline V gene. V lost 6 bases to trimming and J lost 3 bases; unmatched junction nucleotides: 13. This CDR3 is 17 amino acids long. CDR3 nucleotide sequence: TGTGCCAGCTCGCTATCAGGGTCGGGACAGCACACCGGGGAGCTGTTTTTT. This encodes CASSLSGSGQHTGELFF.

The J gene is TRBJ1-1, the V gene TRBV5-4; D is unresolved. V was clipped by 0 bases and J by 1 base, with 10 bases between them. CDR1 is SGHNT and CDR2 is YYREEE in the germline V gene (reference sequence). The CDR3 is 15 amino acids. DNA for the CDR3: TGTGCCAGCAGCTTGGGTGCCGCCCAGAACACTGAAGCTTTCTTT. Translated: CASSLGAAQNTEAFF.

As for this clone: Other DNA sequences of this sample code for an identical CDR3. The chain combines TRBV5-1 with TRBJ2-2, with D possibly being TRBD1 (5 bases). The CDR3 totals 13 residues. Germline V lookup: CDR1 SGHRS, CDR2 YFSETQ. V lost 0 bases to trimming and J lost 6 bases, with 6 bases between them. The CDR3 spells CASSLEGAGELFF. CDR3 sequence (DNA): TGCGCCAGCAGCTTGGAAGGGGCCGGGGAGCTGTTTTTT.

The chain is built from TRBV5-5 and TRBJ2-4; D not certain. Looked up from germline, CDR1 is SGHKS and CDR2 is YYEKEE (reference sequence). With 2 bases removed from V and 8 bases from J, the gap between germline ends came to 14 bases. This CDR3 is 14 amino acids long. The chain's CDR3 is CASSLGRLGDIQYF. The CDR3 nucleotides are TGTGCCAGCAGCTTAGGTCGTCTAGGAGACATTCAGTACTTC.